One and the same sample provided the 28 T cell receptor beta chains below, sequenced in a study of blood T cell repertoires in COVID-19. Profiled with immunoSEQ multiplex PCR; TCRdb holds only in-frame clones, not every one. The table lists a few hundred thousand clones, about 88% of them singletons. The material sequenced was peripheral blood. These receptors were obtained from a man aged 55 to 70 who had recovered from COVID-19.

The chain couples TRBV7-9 to TRBJ1-1; maybe TRBD1 (6 bases). Deletions cut 4 bases from V and 3 bases from J, with 12 bases between. This CDR3 has 14 residues. Germline CDR1 and CDR2: SEHNR and FQNEAQ (reference sequence). The CDR3 region is CASSSTGIDTEAFF. CDR3 coding DNA: TGTGCCAGCAGCTCCACAGGGATTGACACTGAAGCTTTCTTT.

This clone was observed once. The chain combines TRBV14 with TRBJ2-3; D is unclear. Per germline, CDR1 SGHDN and CDR2 FVKESK. Trimming shortened V by 2 bases and J by 0 bases, and 9 bases separated the two germline ends. The CDR3 is 15 residues long. In DNA form, the CDR3 reads TGTGCCAGCAGCCAACTACAGACCAGCACAGATACGCAGTATTTT. Encoded protein: CASSQLQTSTDTQYF.

The V call is TRBV7-3, the J call TRBJ2-2; weak D call: TRBD2 (7 bases). This CDR3 comprises 17 residues. The V end was cut by 5 bases, the J end by 1 base, with 17 bases between. Germline CDR1 and CDR2: SGHTA and FQGTGA. The CDR3 sequence: CASSPARGAENTGELFF. In nucleotides, the CDR3 is TGTGCCAGCAGCCCCGCTCGGGGGGCGGAGAACACCGGGGAGCTGTTTTTT.

The chain employs TRBV9 and TRBJ2-1; D not resolved. The V end lost 4 bases, the J end lost 0 bases, and 11 bases lay between the germline ends. Germline CDR1 and CDR2: SGDLS and YYNGEE. The CDR3 is 15 residues long. For the CDR3, the DNA is TGTGCCAGCAGCCCACGGGTCGGCTCCTACAATGAGCAGTTCTTC. Its translation is CASSPRVGSYNEQFF.

The chain recombines TRBV7-8 with TRBJ2-1; 7 bases map to TRBD2. Germline-derived CDR1 and CDR2 are SGHVS and FQNEAQ. CDR3 length: 17 residues. V gave up 7 bases and J gave up 4 bases; unmatched junction bases: 16. CDR3 protein: CASTLLGGGLLYNEQFF. CDR3 DNA sequence: TGTGCCAGCACCCTACTGGGGGGGGGATTACTTTACAATGAGCAGTTCTTC.

The count of this clone is one. The gene calls are TRBV6-5 and TRBJ1-1; 7 nucleotides match TRBD1. V shed 7 bases and J 2 bases; nucleotides not matched to a gene: 10. The CDR3 is 15 residues long. The V gene's germline CDR1 is MNHEY and CDR2 SVGAGI. CDR3 in amino acids: CASTKRQGRNTEAFF. The CDR3 DNA reads as TGTGCCAGCACCAAGCGACAGGGCCGTAACACTGAAGCTTTCTTT.

J is TRBJ1-5 and V is TRBV2, with TRBD1 as a possible D gene (6 bases). With 2 bases removed from V and 9 bases from J, the gap between germline ends came to 23 bases. This CDR3 spans 17 amino acids. Germline lookup yields CDR1 SNHLY and CDR2 FYNNEI. The CDR3: CASSELFRTEIIRPQHF. CDR3 in DNA: TGTGCCAGCAGTGAACTATTCCGGACAGAAATTATAAGGCCCCAGCATTTT.

This CDR3 is CASSPSGTSGGQETQYF. Written as DNA, the CDR3 is TGCGCCAGCAGCCCCAGTGGGACTAGCGGGGGGCAAGAGACCCAGTACTTC. The genes are TRBV5-1 and TRBJ2-5, with TRBD2 identical over 15 bases. The CDR3 runs to 17 residues. V dropped 4 bases and J dropped 2; count of bases not matched to a gene: 6. The germline gives CDR1 SGHRS, CDR2 YFSETQ.

The V call is TRBV10-1, the J call TRBJ2-3; TRBD2 is a possible D gene (6 bases). The CDR3 is 15 amino acids. Germline CDR1 is WNHNN and CDR2 is SYGVQD (reference sequence). V was cut by 5 bases and J by 2 bases, with 14 bases left in between. The DNA for the CDR3 is TGCGCCAGCAGTTCGGGACTTTTTTACACAGATACGCAGTATTTT. The encoded protein is CASSSGLFYTDTQYF.

The rearrangement links TRBV5-8 to TRBJ2-2; 7 nucleotides agree with TRBD1. CDR3 size: 15 residues. CDR1 is SGHTS, CDR2 YDEGEE, per germline. After removal of 0 bases from V and 4 bases from J, the junction contained 3 bases not matched to a gene. This CDR3 reads CASSLGGGPTGELFF. CDR3 nucleotide sequence: TGTGCCAGCAGCTTGGGAGGGGGCCCCACCGGGGAGCTGTTTTTT.

The chain employs TRBV10-1 and TRBJ2-3; 7 bases align to TRBD1. Germline V CDR1 and CDR2: WNHNN, SYGVQD (reference sequence). The trim removed 10 bases at V and 1 base at J, leaving 5 bases unmatched. The CDR3 consists of 13 residues. The CDR3 sequence is CATTDRRTDTQYF. The DNA of the CDR3 is TGCGCCACCACGGACAGGCGCACAGATACGCAGTATTTT.

This clone was observed once. The chain carries TRBV6-5 and TRBJ2-1, with D possibly being TRBD2 (6 bases). The CDR3 sequence is 15 residues long. V dropped 5 bases and J dropped 6 bases, with 17 bases sitting between them. Germline-derived CDR1 and CDR2 are MNHEY and SVGAGI. The CDR3 bases are TGTGCCAGCAGTACAGGCCCGCGGGGAGCCAATGAGCAGTTCTTC. Translated: CASSTGPRGANEQFF.

The V and J genes are TRBV7-6 and TRBJ2-3, with 8 bases lining up with TRBD2. Unmatched junction bases numbered 12, after V lost 5 bases and J lost 2 bases. The CDR3 is made up of 17 amino acids. Germline V gene data show CDR1 as SGHVS and CDR2 as FNYEAQ. CDR3 bases: TGTGCCAGCAGCCCCTTGAGCGGGGGCTTAGACACAGATACGCAGTATTTT. It codes for CASSPLSGGLDTDTQYF.

J is TRBJ2-7 and V is TRBV5-8; 7 bases agree with TRBD1. The CDR3 has 17 amino acids. V lost 3 bases to trimming and J lost 3 bases; unmatched junction nucleotides: 15. Per germline, CDR1 SGHTS and CDR2 YDEGEE. CDR3 sequence reads: CASSWDSPQGILYEQYF. CDR3 DNA: TGTGCCAGCAGCTGGGACAGTCCCCAGGGGATCCTCTACGAGCAGTACTTC.

The genes are TRBV24-1 and TRBJ2-7; D unresolved. V lost 8 bases and J 3 bases, leaving 7 bases between the germline ends. CDR3 length: 11 amino acids. CDR1 KGHDR and CDR2 SFDVKD come from the germline V gene. This chain's CDR3 is CATTIVYEQYF. Written as DNA, the CDR3 is TGTGCCACCACCATTGTCTACGAGCAGTACTTC.

The chain uses TRBV7-8 and TRBJ2-3; 13 bases are a match to TRBD2. The CDR3 is 18 amino acids. Germline CDR1 and CDR2: SGHVS and FQNEAQ. V lost 0 bases and J lost 0; bases outside the gene matches: 3. The CDR3 spells CASSLATSGGTSTDTQYF. CDR3 coding DNA: TGTGCCAGCAGCTTAGCGACTAGCGGGGGGACGAGCACAGATACGCAGTATTTT.

In this sample, this clone turned up once. The J gene is TRBJ1-1, the V gene TRBV11-3; 11 bases line up with TRBD1. This CDR3 has 16 residues. V shed 6 bases and J 2 bases; nucleotides not matched to a gene: 8. The germline V gene has CDR1 SGHNT and CDR2 YENEEA. CDR3 nucleotide sequence: TGTGCCAGCAGTTTACCGGGACAGGGGGTCAACACTGAAGCTTTCTTT. The encoded protein is CASSLPGQGVNTEAFF.

This clone was seen a few times. V gene TRBV7-6 combines with J gene TRBJ1-1, with D uncertain. Germline V CDR1 and CDR2: SGHVS, FNYEAQ. V shed 1 base and J shed 1 base, with 4 bases lying between them. This CDR3 has 13 residues. CDR3 amino acids: CASSLGENTEAFF. In DNA, the CDR3 is TGTGCCAGCAGCTTAGGAGAGAACACTGAAGCTTTCTTT.

The chain combines TRBV4-1 with TRBJ1-1; 10 bases align to TRBD1. V dropped 3 bases and J dropped 3; count of bases not matched to a gene: 1. Germline CDR1 MGHRA, CDR2 YSYEKL. The CDR3 runs to 14 residues. CDR3 sequence: CASSHGTGDTEAFF. CDR3 bases: TGCGCCAGCAGCCATGGGACAGGGGACACTGAAGCTTTCTTT.

This chain connects TRBV5-4 to TRBJ1-1; D is perhaps TRBD1 (5 bases). Germline CDR1 and CDR2: SGHNT and YYREEE (reference sequence). This CDR3 has 18 residues. V dropped 3 bases and J dropped 0 bases, with 21 bases sitting between them. CDR3 sequence (DNA): TGTGCCAGCAGCTCAGGGATGGATAGAAGCCCCATGAACACTGAAGCTTTCTTT. Protein sequence: CASSSGMDRSPMNTEAFF.

This chain's CDR3 is CASSSGTVNSGELFF. CDR3 nucleotide sequence: TGTGCCAGCAGCTCTGGGACAGTGAATTCCGGGGAGCTGTTTTTT. This chain joins TRBV11-2 and TRBJ2-2, with 7 nucleotides matching TRBD1. This CDR3 contains 15 residues. Germline V gives CDR1 SGHAT, CDR2 FQNNGV. V shed 4 bases, J shed 6 bases, and the junction held 8 bases outside the gene matches.

The CDR3 DNA is TGTGCCAGCAGCCAGGGAGGGCTAGGGCATGGCTACACCTTC. Protein product: CASSQGGLGHGYTF. The genes are TRBV5-4 and TRBJ1-2; the D gene is possibly TRBD1 (5 bases). The CDR3 has 14 residues. Looked up from germline, CDR1 is SGHNT and CDR2 is YYREEE (reference sequence). The V gene lost 4 bases and the J gene lost 6 bases, with 16 bases spanning the gap.

The rearrangement uses TRBV4-2 and TRBJ2-3; a weak D match, TRBD1 (6 bases). CDR3 size: 12 residues. Germline V gives CDR1 LGHNA, CDR2 YNFKEQ. V lost 4 bases and J lost 12, with 14 bases in between. DNA of the CDR3: TGTGCCAGCAGCCCCCACCAGGACAGTCAGTATTTT. Its protein is CASSPHQDSQYF.

This rearrangement joins TRBV7-3 to TRBJ1-1; D is unclear. The ends were cut back, 5 bases at V and 4 bases at J, with 17 bases in the middle. This CDR3 is 15 amino acids long. Germline values: CDR1 SGHTA, CDR2 FQGTGA. CDR3 protein: CASSPGTGLSTEAFF. The CDR3 nucleotides read TGTGCCAGCAGCCCGGGAACGGGTCTGAGCACTGAAGCTTTCTTT.

This chain links TRBV5-5 with TRBJ2-5, with 8 nucleotides matching TRBD2. Unmatched junction bases numbered 8, after V lost 0 bases and J lost 1 base. Germline assignment: CDR1 SGHKS and CDR2 YYEKEE (reference sequence). This CDR3 comprises 17 residues. The DNA for the CDR3 is TGTGCCAGCAGCTTGGGGCCCTTGGCGGGGGGCCAAGAGACCCAGTACTTC. Translation gives CASSLGPLAGGQETQYF.

The V gene is TRBV19, the J gene TRBJ1-2; 8 bases map to TRBD1. Germline trimming cut 3 bases from V and 3 bases from J; bases unmatched to any gene: 6. Germline V gene sequence: CDR1 LNHDA, CDR2 SQIVND (reference sequence). This CDR3 is 15 amino acids long. The CDR3 loop reads CASSIVDRGDYGYTF. Here the CDR3 DNA reads TGTGCCAGTAGTATTGTCGACAGGGGAGACTATGGCTACACCTTC.

The rearrangement uses TRBV11-2 and TRBJ2-1; possible D gene TRBD2, 6 bases. This CDR3 contains 14 residues. The V end lost 3 bases, the J end lost 1 base, and 7 bases lay between the germline ends. Germline CDR1 is SGHAT and CDR2 is FQNNGV. The CDR3 is CASSFGGSYNEQFF. For the CDR3, the DNA is TGTGCCAGCAGCTTCGGGGGTTCCTACAATGAGCAGTTCTTC.

The V call is TRBV5-1, the J call TRBJ1-5, with TRBD1 matching over 8 bases. Germline CDR1 SGHRS, CDR2 YFSETQ. J gave up 2 bases and V 4 bases, and 11 bases lay outside the gene matches. This CDR3 spans 17 amino acids. The CDR3 region is CASSALPLTGGNQPQHF. DNA for the CDR3: TGCGCCAGCAGCGCCTTACCATTGACAGGGGGCAATCAGCCCCAGCATTTT.